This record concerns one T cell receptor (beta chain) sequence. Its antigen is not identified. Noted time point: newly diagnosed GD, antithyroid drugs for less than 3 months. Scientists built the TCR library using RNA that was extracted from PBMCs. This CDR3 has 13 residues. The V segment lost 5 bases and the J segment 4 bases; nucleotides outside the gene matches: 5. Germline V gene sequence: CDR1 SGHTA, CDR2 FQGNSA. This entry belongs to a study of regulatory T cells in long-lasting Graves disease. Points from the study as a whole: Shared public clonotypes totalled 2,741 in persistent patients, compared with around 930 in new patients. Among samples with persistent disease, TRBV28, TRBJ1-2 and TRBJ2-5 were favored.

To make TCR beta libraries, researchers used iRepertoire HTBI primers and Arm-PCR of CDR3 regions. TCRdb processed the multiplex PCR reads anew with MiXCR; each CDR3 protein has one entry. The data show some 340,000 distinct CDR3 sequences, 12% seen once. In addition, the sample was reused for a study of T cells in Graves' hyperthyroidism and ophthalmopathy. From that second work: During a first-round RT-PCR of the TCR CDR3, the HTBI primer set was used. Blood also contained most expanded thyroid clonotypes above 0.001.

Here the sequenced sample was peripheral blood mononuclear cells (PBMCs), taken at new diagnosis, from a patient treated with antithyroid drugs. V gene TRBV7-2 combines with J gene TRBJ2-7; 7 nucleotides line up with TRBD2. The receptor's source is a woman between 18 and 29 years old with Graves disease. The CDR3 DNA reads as TGTGCCAGCAGCCCGAGCGGGAATTACGAGCAGTACTTC. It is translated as CASSPSGNYEQYF.